This T cell receptor (beta chain) was profiled in a study of T cell responses to AZD1222 COVID-19 vaccine. Study observations and caveats: In a largely white British group with more females than males, clonal diversity was possibly underestimated.

Libraries were prepared by immunoSEQ multiplex PCR; TCRdb keeps only in-frame clonotypes and omits some of them. The sample shows some 100,000 clones, approximately 85% of them seen only once. Trimming took off 6 bases at V and 2 bases at J, with 7 bases between the two ends. The CDR3 sequence is 12 residues long. Germline V gene lookup returns CDR1 MNHEY and CDR2 SVGAGI. Of note for this clone: The antigen remains undetermined.

The sample was peripheral blood, taken on day 0 of MenACWY control vaccination. The chain combines TRBV6-5 with TRBJ1-1; D gene ambiguous. The receptor's source is an adult in good health. CDR3 amino acids: CASRVSNTEAFF. In DNA, the CDR3 is TGTGCCAGCAGGGTATCCAACACTGAAGCTTTCTTT.